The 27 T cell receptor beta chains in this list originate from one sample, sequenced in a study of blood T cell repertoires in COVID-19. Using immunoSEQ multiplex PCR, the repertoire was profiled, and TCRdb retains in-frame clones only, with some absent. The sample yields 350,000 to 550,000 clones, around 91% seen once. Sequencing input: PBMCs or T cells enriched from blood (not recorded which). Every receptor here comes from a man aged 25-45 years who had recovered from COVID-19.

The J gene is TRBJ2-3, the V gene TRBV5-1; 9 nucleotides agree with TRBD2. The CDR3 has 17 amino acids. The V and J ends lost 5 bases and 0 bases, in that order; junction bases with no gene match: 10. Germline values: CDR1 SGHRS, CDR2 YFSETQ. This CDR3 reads CASSPRALAGSTDTQYF. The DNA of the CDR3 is TGCGCCAGCAGTCCCCGGGCTCTAGCGGGAAGCACAGATACGCAGTATTTT.

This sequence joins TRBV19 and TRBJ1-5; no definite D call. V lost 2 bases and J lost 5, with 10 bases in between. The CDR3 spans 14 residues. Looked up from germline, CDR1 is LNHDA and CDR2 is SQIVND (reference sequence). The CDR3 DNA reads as TGTGCCAGTAGTATACCGGGCGGGGATCAGCCCCAGCATTTT. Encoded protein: CASSIPGGDQPQHF.

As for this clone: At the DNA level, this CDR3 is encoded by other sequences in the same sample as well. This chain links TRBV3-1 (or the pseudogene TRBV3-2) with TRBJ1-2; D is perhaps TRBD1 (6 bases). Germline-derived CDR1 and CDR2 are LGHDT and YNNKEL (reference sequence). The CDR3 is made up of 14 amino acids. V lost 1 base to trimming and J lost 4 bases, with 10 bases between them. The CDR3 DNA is TGTGCCAGCAGCCAAGTGGGACAATCCTATGGCTACACCTTC. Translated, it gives CASSQVGQSYGYTF.

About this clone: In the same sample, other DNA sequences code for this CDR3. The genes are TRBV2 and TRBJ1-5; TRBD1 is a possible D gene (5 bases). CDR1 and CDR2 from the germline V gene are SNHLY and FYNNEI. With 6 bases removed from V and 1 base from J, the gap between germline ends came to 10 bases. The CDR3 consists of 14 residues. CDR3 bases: TGTGCCAGCAGCCCGGGACTCAGCAATCAGCCCCAGCATTTT. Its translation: CASSPGLSNQPQHF.

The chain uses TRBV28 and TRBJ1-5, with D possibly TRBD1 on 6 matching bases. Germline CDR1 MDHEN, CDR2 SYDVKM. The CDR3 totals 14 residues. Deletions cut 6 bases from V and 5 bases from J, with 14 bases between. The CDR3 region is CASRLARGYQPQHF. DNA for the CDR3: TGTGCCAGCAGACTCGCCAGGGGATATCAGCCCCAGCATTTT.

CDR3 sequence reads: CASSPRQGSRTEAFF. The CDR3 nucleotides are TGTGCCAGCAGCCCCCGACAGGGGTCAAGGACTGAAGCTTTCTTT. V usage is TRBV9 and J usage is TRBJ1-1, with 8 bases fitting TRBD1. The CDR3 contains 15 residues. The germline CDR1 and CDR2 sequences are SGDLS and YYNGEE. The V gene end was trimmed by 4 bases and the J gene end by 5 bases; junction bases not matched to a gene: 10.

CDR3 protein: CASSFALAGDEQFF. The CDR3 DNA reads TGTGCCAGCAGCTTTGCACTAGCGGGAGATGAGCAGTTCTTC. V usage is TRBV11-2 and J usage is TRBJ2-1, with 11 bases lining up with TRBD2. V dropped 3 bases and J dropped 8; count of bases not matched to a gene: 3. The CDR3 is made up of 14 amino acids. The germline gives CDR1 SGHAT, CDR2 FQNNGV.

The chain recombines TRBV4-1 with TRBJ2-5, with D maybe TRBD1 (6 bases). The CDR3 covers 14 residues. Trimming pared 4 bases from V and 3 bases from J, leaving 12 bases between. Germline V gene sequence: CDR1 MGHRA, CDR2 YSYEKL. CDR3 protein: CASSRGQGEETQYF. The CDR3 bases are TGCGCCAGCAGCCGGGGACAAGGGGAAGAGACCCAGTACTTC.

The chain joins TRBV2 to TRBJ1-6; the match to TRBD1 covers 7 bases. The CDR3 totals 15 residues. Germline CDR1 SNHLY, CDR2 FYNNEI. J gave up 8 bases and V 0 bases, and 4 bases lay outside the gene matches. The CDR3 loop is CASSEAYRGDSPLHF. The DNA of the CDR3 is TGTGCCAGCAGTGAAGCGTACAGGGGAGATTCACCCCTCCACTTT.

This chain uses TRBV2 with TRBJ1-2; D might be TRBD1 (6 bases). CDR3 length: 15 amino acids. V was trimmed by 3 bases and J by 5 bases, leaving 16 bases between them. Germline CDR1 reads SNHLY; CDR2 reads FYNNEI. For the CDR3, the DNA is TGTGCCAGCAGTGATGGAACAGGGAAAGATTATGGCTACACCTTC. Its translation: CASSDGTGKDYGYTF.

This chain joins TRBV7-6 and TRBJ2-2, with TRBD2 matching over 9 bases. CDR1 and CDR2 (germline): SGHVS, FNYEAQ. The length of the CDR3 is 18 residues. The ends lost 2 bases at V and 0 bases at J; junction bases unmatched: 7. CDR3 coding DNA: TGTGCCAGCAGCTTAATAACGACTAGCGGCGCGAACACCGGGGAGCTGTTTTTT. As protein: CASSLITTSGANTGELFF.

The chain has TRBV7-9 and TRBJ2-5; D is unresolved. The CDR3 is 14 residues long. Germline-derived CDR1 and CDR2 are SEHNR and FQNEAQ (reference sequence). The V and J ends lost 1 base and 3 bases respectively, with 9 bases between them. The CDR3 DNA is TGTGCCAGCAGCTTAGAGCAGCGTAAAGAGACCCAGTACTTC. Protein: CASSLEQRKETQYF.

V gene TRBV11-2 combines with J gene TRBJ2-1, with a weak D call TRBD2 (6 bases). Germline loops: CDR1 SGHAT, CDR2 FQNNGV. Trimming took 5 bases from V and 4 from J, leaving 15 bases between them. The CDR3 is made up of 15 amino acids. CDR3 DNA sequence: TGTGCCAGCAGCCAATCCTCCGGGAGTTACAATGAGCAGTTCTTC. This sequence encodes CASSQSSGSYNEQFF.

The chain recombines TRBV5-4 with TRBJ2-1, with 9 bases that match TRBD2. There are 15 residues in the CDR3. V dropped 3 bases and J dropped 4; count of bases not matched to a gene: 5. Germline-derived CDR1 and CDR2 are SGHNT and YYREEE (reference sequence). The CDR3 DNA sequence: TGTGCCAGCAGCTCCGCCAGCGGGAGGTACAATGAGCAGTTCTTC. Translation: CASSSASGRYNEQFF.

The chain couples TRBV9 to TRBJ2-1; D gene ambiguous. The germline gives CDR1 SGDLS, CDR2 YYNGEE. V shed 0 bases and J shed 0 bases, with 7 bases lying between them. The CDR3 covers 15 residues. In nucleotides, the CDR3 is TGTGCCAGCAGCGTAGGCGGTTACTCCTACAATGAGCAGTTCTTC. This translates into CASSVGGYSYNEQFF.

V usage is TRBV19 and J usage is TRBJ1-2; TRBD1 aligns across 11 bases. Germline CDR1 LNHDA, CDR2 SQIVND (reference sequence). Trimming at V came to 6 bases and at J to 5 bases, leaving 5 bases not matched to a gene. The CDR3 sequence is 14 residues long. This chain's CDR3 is CASSRTGGAYGYTF. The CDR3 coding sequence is TGTGCCAGTAGCCGGACAGGGGGCGCGTATGGCTACACCTTC.

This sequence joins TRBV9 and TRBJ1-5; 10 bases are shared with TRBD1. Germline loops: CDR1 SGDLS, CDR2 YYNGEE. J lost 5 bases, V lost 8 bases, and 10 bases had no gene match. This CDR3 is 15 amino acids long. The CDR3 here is CASSPGQGTYQPQHF. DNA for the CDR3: TGTGCCAGTTCACCGGGACAGGGGACTTATCAGCCCCAGCATTTT.

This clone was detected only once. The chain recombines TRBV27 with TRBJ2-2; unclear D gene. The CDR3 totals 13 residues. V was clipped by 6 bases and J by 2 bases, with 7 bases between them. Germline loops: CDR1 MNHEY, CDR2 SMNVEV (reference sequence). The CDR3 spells CASRPGNTGELFF. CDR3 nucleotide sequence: TGTGCCAGCAGACCAGGAAACACCGGGGAGCTGTTTTTT.

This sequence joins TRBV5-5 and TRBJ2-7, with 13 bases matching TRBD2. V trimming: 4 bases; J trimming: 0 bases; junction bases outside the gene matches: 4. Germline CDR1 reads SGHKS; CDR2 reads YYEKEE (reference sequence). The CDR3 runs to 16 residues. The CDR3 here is CASSIGTSGISYEQYF. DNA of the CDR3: TGTGCCAGCAGCATCGGGACTAGCGGGATCTCCTACGAGCAGTACTTC.

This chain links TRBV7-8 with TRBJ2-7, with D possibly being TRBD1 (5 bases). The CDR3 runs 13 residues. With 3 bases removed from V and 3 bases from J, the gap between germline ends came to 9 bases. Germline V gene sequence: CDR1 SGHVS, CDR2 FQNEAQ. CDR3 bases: TGTGCCAGCAGCTTTGCAGGGTTCTACGAGCAGTACTTC. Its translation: CASSFAGFYEQYF.

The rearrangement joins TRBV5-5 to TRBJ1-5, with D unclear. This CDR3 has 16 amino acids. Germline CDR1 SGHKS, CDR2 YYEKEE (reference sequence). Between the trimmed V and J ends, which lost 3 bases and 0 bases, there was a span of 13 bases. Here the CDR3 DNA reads TGTGCCAGCAGCTCCACCGCCGGGATTAGCAATCAGCCCCAGCATTTT. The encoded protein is CASSSTAGISNQPQHF.

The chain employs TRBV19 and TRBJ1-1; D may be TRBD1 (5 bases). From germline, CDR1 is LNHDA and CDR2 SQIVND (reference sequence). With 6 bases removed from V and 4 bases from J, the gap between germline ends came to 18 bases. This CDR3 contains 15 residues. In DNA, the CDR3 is TGTGCCAGTAGCCCGTGGGAGAGGAGGGGCACTGAAGCTTTCTTT. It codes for CASSPWERRGTEAFF.

The DNA for the CDR3 is TGCGCCAGCAGCTTATACGGGACTAGCGAAACCGGGGAGCTGTTTTTT. This codes for CASSLYGTSETGELFF. The rearrangement joins TRBV5-1 to TRBJ2-2; 10 bases line up with TRBD2. The CDR3 runs to 16 residues. The J segment lost 5 bases and the V segment lost 2 bases, leaving 6 bases of the junction unmatched. Germline loops: CDR1 SGHRS, CDR2 YFSETQ.

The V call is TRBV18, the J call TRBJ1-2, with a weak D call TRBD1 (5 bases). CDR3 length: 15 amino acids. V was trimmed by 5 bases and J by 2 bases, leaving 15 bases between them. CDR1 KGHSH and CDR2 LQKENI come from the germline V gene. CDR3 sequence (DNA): TGTGCCAGCTCAGCGACAGTGGCGTACAACTATGGCTACACCTTC. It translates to CASSATVAYNYGYTF.

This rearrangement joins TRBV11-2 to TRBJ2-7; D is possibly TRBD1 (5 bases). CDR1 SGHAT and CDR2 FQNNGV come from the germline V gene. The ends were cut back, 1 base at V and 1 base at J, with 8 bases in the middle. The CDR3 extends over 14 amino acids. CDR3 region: CASSLGTQSYEQYF. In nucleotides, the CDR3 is TGTGCCAGCAGCTTAGGGACACAGTCCTACGAGCAGTACTTC.

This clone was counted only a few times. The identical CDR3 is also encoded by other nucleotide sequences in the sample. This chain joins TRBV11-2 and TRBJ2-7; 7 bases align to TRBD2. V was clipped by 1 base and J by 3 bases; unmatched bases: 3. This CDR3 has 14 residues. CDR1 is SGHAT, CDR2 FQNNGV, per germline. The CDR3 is CASSLVGGSYEQYF. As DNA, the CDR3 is TGTGCCAGCAGCTTAGTTGGCGGGAGCTACGAGCAGTACTTC.

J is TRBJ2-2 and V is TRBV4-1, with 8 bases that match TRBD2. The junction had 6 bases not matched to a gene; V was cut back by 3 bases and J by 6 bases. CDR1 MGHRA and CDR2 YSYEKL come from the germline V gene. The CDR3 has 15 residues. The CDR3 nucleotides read TGCGCCAGCAGCCAGGGAGCGGGAGAGGCCGGGGAGCTGTTTTTT. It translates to CASSQGAGEAGELFF.